This T cell receptor (beta chain) was profiled in a study of response to subunit inactivated influenza vaccine. General study findings and limits: Authors suggested each seasonal flu vaccination may recruit only limited numbers of new T cells.

This clonotype has more than one count but fewer than ten. Its antigen remains unknown. The CDR3 length is 14 residues. The junction had 10 bases not matched to a gene; V was cut back by 11 bases and J by 1 base. The germline gives CDR1 MNHNS, CDR2 SASEGT. TCRdb re-analysed the RT-PCR reads in MiXCR, keeping a single row per CDR3 protein. This table holds 650,000 or so distinct CDR3 sequences, about 14% found once. The gene calls are TRBV6-1 and TRBJ1-2; 7 bases map to TRBD1. This TCR derives from a man in his fifties who received an inactivated influenza vaccine. The sequenced sample was PBMCs from blood, obtained about 14 days before vaccination. The DNA of the CDR3 is TGTGCCGGAGGTCGGGACAGCCTTAACTATGGCTACACCTTC. Translated: CAGGRDSLNYGYTF.